This T cell receptor (beta chain) was profiled in a study of CD4 T cells in relation to SARS-CoV-2 and coronaviruses. Across the study: Shared crossreactive spike epitopes were mapped to their HLA restriction. Study-wide findings and caveats: Pre-pandemic and post-infection samples never came from the same donor. No crossreactivity against non-spike viral proteins was tested here.

The assay was immunoSEQ multiplex PCR, and TCRdb's table has in-frame clones only and misses some. The sample carries some 64,000 clones, 94% recorded once. Worth noting for this clone: Its antigen is unknown.

Unexposed donor CD4+ T cells date from 2011-2018, before the COVID-19 pandemic. Cryopreserved PBMCs were CD4-enriched, then split into naive and memory cells. Sequencing was carried out using naive CD4+ T cells from PBMCs. Specified subset: naive CD4+ T cells isolated by negative enrichment. The TCR originated in a human donor in good health.

CDR3 sequence reads: CASSLAGDREETQYF. DNA of the CDR3: TGTGCCAGCAGCTTAGCAGGGGACCGGGAAGAGACCCAGTACTTC. The chain links TRBV7-2 to TRBJ2-5; D is perhaps TRBD1 or TRBD2 (5 bases each). This CDR3 is 15 amino acids long. V gave up 0 bases and J gave up 3 bases, with 11 bases separating them. The V gene's germline CDR1 is SGHTA and CDR2 FQGNSA. Full variable domain (outside the CDR3, taken from reference TRBV7-2 and TRBJ2-5): GAGVSQSPSNKVTEKGKDVELRCDPISGHTALYWYRQSLGQGLEFLIYFQGNSAPDKSGLPSDRFSAERTGGSVSTLTIQRTQQEDSAVYLCASSLAGDREETQYFGPGTRLLVL.